What follows are 30 T cell receptor beta chains derived from one specimen sequenced in a study of cytomegalovirus exposure and HLA in healthy donors. Some clones are missing from TCRdb's copy, which holds only in-frame ones; the method was immunoSEQ multiplex PCR. In the table there are some 220,000 clones, around 90% of which are singletons. Sequenced material: PBMCs. The receptors here all came from a woman younger than 30 in good health and CMV-seronegative.

The J gene is TRBJ2-5, the V gene TRBV5-8; 8 bases match TRBD1. This CDR3 contains 15 residues. Germline loops: CDR1 SGHTS, CDR2 YDEGEE. V gave up 4 bases and J gave up 5 bases; unmatched junction bases: 10. The CDR3 nucleotides read TGTGCCAGCAGCAGGAGACAGGGGCCGGGGGAGACCCAGTACTTC. This codes for CASSRRQGPGETQYF.

This sequence joins TRBV29-1 and TRBJ2-7; a possible D gene is TRBD1 (5 bases). CDR3 length equals 13 residues. Germline lookup yields CDR1 SQVTM and CDR2 ANQGSEA. V gave up 4 bases and J gave up 7 bases, with 17 bases separating them. This chain's CDR3 is CSVAGRTKGEQYF. CDR3 DNA: TGCAGCGTTGCTGGAAGGACCAAGGGGGAGCAGTACTTC.

V usage is TRBV29-1 and J usage is TRBJ2-1; D is undetermined. The ends were cut back, 3 bases at V and 2 bases at J, with 8 bases in the middle. Germline CDR1 and CDR2: SQVTM and ANQGSEA. The CDR3 totals 13 residues. The CDR3 spells CSVDNRAYNEQFF. As DNA, the CDR3 is TGCAGCGTTGACAATCGAGCCTACAATGAGCAGTTCTTC.

This clone came up once. V usage is TRBV5-4 and J usage is TRBJ2-7, with 11 bases matching TRBD2. The V segment lost 4 bases and the J segment 2 bases; nucleotides outside the gene matches: 8. The CDR3 is 16 amino acids. CDR1 is SGHNT, CDR2 YYREEE, per germline (reference sequence). The CDR3 loop is CASSPDRLAGTYEQYF. CDR3 nucleotide sequence: TGTGCCAGCAGCCCGGACCGACTAGCGGGGACCTACGAGCAGTACTTC.

This chain connects TRBV4-1 to TRBJ2-1, with 8 bases identical to TRBD1. Germline CDR1 MGHRA, CDR2 YSYEKL. J gave up 1 base and V 3 bases, and 8 bases lay outside the gene matches. This CDR3 has 17 residues. The CDR3 loop reads CASSQVQGERSYNEQFF. Written as DNA, the CDR3 is TGCGCCAGCAGCCAGGTACAGGGGGAAAGGTCCTACAATGAGCAGTTCTTC.

CDR3 residues: CASSWTVNTEAFF. The DNA of the CDR3 is TGTGCCAGCAGCTGGACAGTGAACACTGAAGCTTTCTTT. The rearrangement uses TRBV7-6 and TRBJ1-1; D is perhaps TRBD1 (6 bases). There are 13 residues in the CDR3. In germline, CDR1 is SGHVS, CDR2 FNYEAQ. V shed 4 bases and J shed 0 bases, with 6 bases lying between them.

The chain combines TRBV2 with TRBJ1-1; D is uncertain. CDR1 and CDR2 (germline): SNHLY, FYNNEI. The V and J ends lost 5 bases and 0 bases respectively, with 13 bases between them. The CDR3 length is 15 residues. In DNA, the CDR3 is TGTGCCAGCAGTCCGTTAACCGCAGTGAACACTGAAGCTTTCTTT. Its protein is CASSPLTAVNTEAFF.

The rearrangement joins TRBV7-9 to TRBJ1-6; 10 nucleotides agree with TRBD1. This CDR3 spans 15 amino acids. CDR1 and CDR2 (germline): SEHNR, FQNEAQ (reference sequence). Trimming removed 1 base from V and 7 bases from J; junction bases left unmatched: 1. The CDR3 spells CASSLGDRGNSPLHF. The CDR3 DNA is TGTGCCAGCAGCTTAGGGGACAGGGGAAATTCACCCCTCCACTTT. Filled out from reference TRBV7-9 and TRBJ1-6, the complete variable domain reads DTGVSQNPRHKITKRGQNVTFRCDPISEHNRLYWYRQTLGQGPEFLTYFQNEAQLEKSRLLSDRFSAERPKGSFSTLEIQRTEQGDSAMYLCASSLGDRGNSPLHFGNGTRLTVT.

This clone was seen a few times. V is TRBV28 and J is TRBJ1-4; D unclear. Germline CDR1 is MDHEN and CDR2 is SYDVKM. The CDR3 length is 15 residues. The V gene lost 7 bases and the J gene lost 0 bases, with 12 bases spanning the gap. The CDR3 coding sequence is TGTGCCAGCACATTCGTCGGAGCAACTAATGAAAAACTGTTTTTT. Protein product: CASTFVGATNEKLFF. The whole variable domain, remainder taken from reference TRBV28 and TRBJ1-4, is DVKVTQSSRYLVKRTGEKVFLECVQDMDHENMFWYRQDPGLGLRLIYFSYDVKMKEKGDIPEGYSVSREKKERFSLILESASTNQTSMYLCASTFVGATNEKLFFGSGTQLSVL.

This CDR3 is CASSPLGDTGLNGYTF. In nucleotides, the CDR3 is TGCGCCAGCAGCCCCCTTGGGGACACAGGTCTGAATGGCTACACCTTC. This chain connects TRBV5-1 to TRBJ1-2, with a possible D match to TRBD1 (6 bases). Germline CDR1 and CDR2: SGHRS and YFSETQ. Trimming shortened V by 4 bases and J by 6 bases, and 22 bases separated the two germline ends. This CDR3 is built from 16 residues.

In this sample, this clone turned up once. The V call is TRBV28, the J call TRBJ1-3; 10 positions match TRBD1. Looked up from germline, CDR1 is MDHEN and CDR2 is SYDVKM. The length of the CDR3 is 16 residues. The J segment lost 2 bases and the V segment lost 7 bases, leaving 8 bases of the junction unmatched. The CDR3 bases are TGTGCCAGCACTGACCCTGGACAGGGGGCTGGAAACACCATATATTTT. Translation gives CASTDPGQGAGNTIYF.

This CDR3 reads CASSSPGHFSGNTIYF. CDR3 in DNA: TGTGCCAGCAGCTCTCCGGGACACTTCTCTGGAAACACCATATATTTT. The chain combines TRBV11-2 with TRBJ1-3, with D possibly TRBD1 on 6 matching bases. Germline V gene sequence: CDR1 SGHAT, CDR2 FQNNGV. V gave up 4 bases and J gave up 0 bases, with 13 bases separating them. There are 16 residues in the CDR3.

The genes are TRBV7-8 and TRBJ2-7, with TRBD2 matching over 9 bases. The trim removed 3 bases at V and 0 bases at J, leaving 3 bases unmatched. CDR1 is SGHVS and CDR2 is FQNEAQ in the germline V gene. There are 15 residues in the CDR3. Written as DNA, the CDR3 is TGTGCCAGCAGCTTGGTAGCGGGAGTCTCCTACGAGCAGTACTTC. This translates into CASSLVAGVSYEQYF.

This clone was counted only a few times. The V call is TRBV11-2, the J call TRBJ2-7; 10 bases are a match to TRBD2. V lost 3 bases, J lost 1 base, and 3 bases stayed unmatched. Germline V gives CDR1 SGHAT, CDR2 FQNNGV. There are 15 residues in the CDR3. The CDR3 reads CASSFGLAASYEQYF. CDR3 nucleotides: TGTGCCAGCAGCTTCGGACTAGCGGCATCCTACGAGCAGTACTTC. The whole variable domain, remainder taken from reference TRBV11-2 and TRBJ2-7, is EAGVAQSPRYKIIEKRQSVAFWCNPISGHATLYWYQQILGQGPKLLIQFQNNGVVDDSQLPKDRFSAERLKGVDSTLKIQPAKLEDSAVYLCASSFGLAASYEQYFGPGTRLTVT.

This clone showed up just a few times. This rearrangement joins TRBV28 to TRBJ2-7; D not resolved. CDR1 MDHEN and CDR2 SYDVKM come from the germline V gene. There are 15 residues in the CDR3. The V gene lost 6 bases and the J gene lost 0 bases, with 15 bases spanning the gap. CDR3 DNA sequence: TGTGCCAGCAGGACCTTCAGGATAAGCTCCTACGAGCAGTACTTC. Translated, it gives CASRTFRISSYEQYF. The full variable domain, its missing parts supplied by reference TRBV28 and TRBJ2-7, is DVKVTQSSRYLVKRTGEKVFLECVQDMDHENMFWYRQDPGLGLRLIYFSYDVKMKEKGDIPEGYSVSREKKERFSLILESASTNQTSMYLCASRTFRISSYEQYFGPGTRLTVT.

The genes are TRBV4-1 and TRBJ2-2; 10 bases align to TRBD2. The CDR3 covers 16 residues. V lost 3 bases to trimming and J lost 4 bases; unmatched junction nucleotides: 5. Germline V CDR1 and CDR2: MGHRA, YSYEKL. The CDR3 DNA reads TGCGCCAGCAGCCAGCCTTTAGCGGGGGGCACCGGGGAGCTGTTTTTT. Protein sequence: CASSQPLAGGTGELFF.

The chain has TRBV5-5 and TRBJ1-4, with TRBD1 matching 7 bases. Germline V gene data show CDR1 as SGHKS and CDR2 as YYEKEE (reference sequence). V lost 4 bases to trimming and J lost 5 bases; unmatched junction nucleotides: 11. The CDR3 is 16 amino acids. The DNA of the CDR3 is TGTGCCAGCAGCCAAACAGGGGCCGCCTCCAATGAAAAACTGTTTTTT. This sequence encodes CASSQTGAASNEKLFF.

V gene TRBV4-1 combines with J gene TRBJ2-3; TRBD1 might be the D (6 bases). Germline V lookup: CDR1 MGHRA, CDR2 YSYEKL. The CDR3 is 19 amino acids. V dropped 0 bases and J dropped 2 bases, with 21 bases sitting between them. This CDR3 is CASSQDPSFDRPHTDTQYF. The CDR3 nucleotides read TGCGCCAGCAGCCAAGACCCCTCATTTGACAGGCCGCACACAGATACGCAGTATTTT.

The count of this clone is one. The CDR3 sequence is CASSLTGRRNTGELFF. The CDR3 coding sequence is TGTGCCAGCAGCTTGACAGGAAGGCGCAACACCGGGGAGCTGTTTTTT. V gene TRBV7-8 combines with J gene TRBJ2-2; D might be TRBD1 (6 bases). The CDR3 extends over 16 amino acids. The germline CDR1 and CDR2 sequences are SGHVS and FQNEAQ. V was trimmed by 3 bases and J by 2 bases, leaving 13 bases between them.

This chain uses TRBV29-1 with TRBJ1-1; perhaps TRBD1 as D (5 bases). The V and J ends lost 6 bases and 0 bases respectively, with 11 bases between them. The CDR3 runs to 13 residues. Per germline, CDR1 SQVTM and CDR2 ANQGSEA. CDR3 in amino acids: CSVAQTVNTEAFF. The CDR3 nucleotides are TGCAGCGTCGCACAGACAGTGAACACTGAAGCTTTCTTT.

In its sample, this clone was seen once. The chain is built from TRBV30 and TRBJ2-7; D uncertain. The length of the CDR3 is 15 residues. V was trimmed by 2 bases and J by 6 bases, leaving 20 bases between them. From germline, CDR1 is GTSNPN and CDR2 SVGIG (reference sequence). The CDR3 sequence: CAWSPEQIVFIEQYF. CDR3 bases: TGTGCCTGGAGTCCGGAGCAAATCGTTTTCATCGAGCAGTACTTC.

V gene TRBV12-2 combines with J gene TRBJ2-7; the table's TRBD2 call for D was not verified on the DNA. TRBV12-2 is a recognized pseudogene. The CDR3 runs 13 residues. DNA for the CDR3: TGTGCAGGCGCGGGGAGCGGAGTTTACGAGCAGTACTTC. It encodes CAGAGSGVYEQYF.

V is TRBV7-3 and J is TRBJ2-1, with 13 bases identical to TRBD2. Germline V gene lookup returns CDR1 SGHTA and CDR2 FQGTGA. The V gene end was trimmed by 5 bases and the J gene end by 9 bases; junction bases not matched to a gene: 10. The CDR3 is 16 residues long. The CDR3 sequence is CASSPRGTSGRGEQFF. The CDR3 nucleotides are TGTGCCAGCAGCCCCAGGGGAACTAGCGGGAGGGGTGAGCAGTTCTTC.

The chain is built from TRBV28 and TRBJ2-7; 11 bases fit TRBD1. The V segment lost 5 bases and the J segment 2 bases; nucleotides outside the gene matches: 2. CDR3 length equals 14 residues. From germline, CDR1 is MDHEN and CDR2 SYDVKM. The CDR3 bases are TGTGCCAGCAGTGGGGGACAGGGGGCCTACGAGCAGTACTTC. It yields the protein CASSGGQGAYEQYF.

The J gene is TRBJ2-7, the V gene TRBV7-2, with TRBD1 matching 7 bases. The CDR3 spans 14 residues. V was pared by 6 bases and J by 3 bases, with 8 bases of the junction left unmatched. CDR1 is SGHTA, CDR2 FQGNSA, per germline. The CDR3 DNA follows: TGTGCCAGCAGTTCGACAGGGTATAACTACGAGCAGTACTTC. It specifies CASSSTGYNYEQYF.

V and J are TRBV27 and TRBJ2-2; the match to TRBD1 covers 8 bases. This CDR3 has 17 residues. V was clipped by 3 bases and J by 1 base; unmatched bases: 7. Germline loops: CDR1 MNHEY, CDR2 SMNVEV (reference sequence). CDR3 sequence (DNA): TGTGCCAGCAGTTTCCAGAGTGGGACAGGGAACACCGGGGAGCTGTTTTTT. Protein: CASSFQSGTGNTGELFF.

This rearrangement joins TRBV27 to TRBJ2-7; D uncertain. There are 12 residues in the CDR3. Germline CDR1 MNHEY, CDR2 SMNVEV (reference sequence). V was clipped by 4 bases and J by 3 bases, with 7 bases between them. The CDR3 reads CASSSYSYEQYF. The DNA of the CDR3 is TGTGCCAGCAGTTCGTACAGCTACGAGCAGTACTTC.

The chain recombines TRBV15 with TRBJ2-7; D unresolved. V gave up 5 bases and J gave up 3 bases, with 17 bases separating them. Germline CDR1 reads LNHNV; CDR2 reads YYDKDF (reference sequence). The CDR3 length is 15 residues. The CDR3 sequence is CATSPSGSFYYEQYF. CDR3 sequence (DNA): TGTGCCACCAGCCCAAGTGGTAGCTTTTACTACGAGCAGTACTTC.

In the case of this clone: A junction boundary mismatches the germline segment, possibly from a read error. V and J are TRBV6-5 and TRBJ1-3; 9 bases map to TRBD1. This CDR3 region has 15 residues. The germline V gene has CDR1 MNHEY and CDR2 SVGAGI. The CDR3 DNA sequence: TGTGCCAGCAGTGACTCGGGACAGGGAGGATACACCATATATTTT. Translating gives CASSDSGQGGYTIYF.

The gene calls are TRBV11-2 and TRBJ2-2; TRBD1 is a possible D gene (5 bases). V dropped 4 bases and J dropped 7 bases, with 16 bases sitting between them. CDR1 and CDR2 (germline): SGHAT, FQNNGV. The CDR3 has 15 amino acids. The CDR3 DNA reads as TGTGCCAGCAGCTCAGGACATCCCTCTGGCGGGGAGCTGTTTTTT. The encoded protein is CASSSGHPSGGELFF.